The T cell receptor (beta chain) described here comes from a study of tumor and adjacent non-tumor tissue in lung cancer. Looking at the study overall: There were roughly 11 adenocarcinoma, 2 squamous cell carcinoma and 1 small cell lung cancer cases. Samples averaged about 3.8 million productive TCRbeta reads each.

Notes on the study in general: In normal lung, the top 100 clones were significantly more dominant than in tumor.

No cell sorting was done before RNA was extracted from the tissue. Distant lung tissue was collected more than 3 cm away from the tumor edge. CDR1 and CDR2 from the germline V gene are SGHRS and YFSETQ. The CDR3 consists of 18 residues. To note about this clonotype: Its matching antigen is unknown. Germline is not matched at one junction end, which may reflect a read error.

Three rounds of nested PCR, following a modified ARM-PCR protocol, produced the TCRbeta library. TCRdb passed the multiplex PCR reads through MiXCR, listing each CDR3 protein once. The data show 90,000 to 100,000 distinct CDR3 sequences, with 75% to 85% seen just once and around 30% held by the top ten. V gene TRBV5-1 combines with J gene TRBJ2-1; 14 nucleotides line up with TRBD2. The TCR comes from a man aged 60 to 69 with small cell lung cancer. Sequenced: distant non-tumor lung tissue. The CDR3 DNA reads TGCGCCAGCAGCTTGTATGGGACTAGCGGGAGCACCTACGATGAGCAGTTCTTC. It encodes CASSLYGTSGSTYDEQFF.